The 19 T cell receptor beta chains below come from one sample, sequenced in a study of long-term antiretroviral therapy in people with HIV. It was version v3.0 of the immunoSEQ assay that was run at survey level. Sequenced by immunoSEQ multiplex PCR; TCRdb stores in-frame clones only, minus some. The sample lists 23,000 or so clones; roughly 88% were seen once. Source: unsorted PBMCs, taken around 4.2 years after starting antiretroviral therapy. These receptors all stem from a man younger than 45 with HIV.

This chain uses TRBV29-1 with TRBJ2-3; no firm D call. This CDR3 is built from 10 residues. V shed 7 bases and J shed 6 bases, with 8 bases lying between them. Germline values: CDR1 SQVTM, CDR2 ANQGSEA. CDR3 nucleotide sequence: TGCAGCGCGGGTAGCGATACGCAGTATTTT. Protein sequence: CSAGSDTQYF.

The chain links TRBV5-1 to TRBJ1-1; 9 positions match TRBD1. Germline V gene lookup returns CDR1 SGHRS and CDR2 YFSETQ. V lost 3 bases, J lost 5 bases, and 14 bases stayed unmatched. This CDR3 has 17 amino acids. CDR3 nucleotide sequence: TGCGCCAGCAGCTCCCCCGGGACAGGGTTTGATAAGACTGAAGCTTTCTTT. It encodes CASSSPGTGFDKTEAFF.

CDR3 region: CASSFTGGTYEQYF. CDR3 DNA: TGTGCCAGCAGCTTTACAGGGGGGACCTACGAGCAGTACTTC. The chain links TRBV28 to TRBJ2-7, with 8 positions matching TRBD1. The J segment lost 2 bases and the V segment lost 6 bases, leaving 6 bases of the junction unmatched. Germline loops: CDR1 MDHEN, CDR2 SYDVKM. The CDR3 covers 14 residues.

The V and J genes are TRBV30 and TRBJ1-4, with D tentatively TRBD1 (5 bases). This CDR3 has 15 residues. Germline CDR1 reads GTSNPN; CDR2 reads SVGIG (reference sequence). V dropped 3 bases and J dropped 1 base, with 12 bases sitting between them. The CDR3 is CAWSPTGGTNEKLFF. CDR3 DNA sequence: TGTGCCTGGAGCCCCACGGGGGGAACTAATGAAAAACTGTTTTTT. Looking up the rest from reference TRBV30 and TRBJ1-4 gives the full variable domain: SQTIHQWPATLVQPVGSPLSLECTVEGTSNPNLYWYRQAAGRGLQLLFYSVGIGQISSEVPQNLSASRPQDRQFILSSKKLLLSDSGFYLCAWSPTGGTNEKLFFGSGTQLSVL.

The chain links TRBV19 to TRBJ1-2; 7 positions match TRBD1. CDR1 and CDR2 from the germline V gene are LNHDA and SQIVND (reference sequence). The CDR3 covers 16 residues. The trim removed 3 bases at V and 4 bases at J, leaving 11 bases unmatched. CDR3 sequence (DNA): TGTGCCAGTAGTATCGGAACAGGGGCGCGCCGCTATGGCTACACCTTC. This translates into CASSIGTGARRYGYTF.

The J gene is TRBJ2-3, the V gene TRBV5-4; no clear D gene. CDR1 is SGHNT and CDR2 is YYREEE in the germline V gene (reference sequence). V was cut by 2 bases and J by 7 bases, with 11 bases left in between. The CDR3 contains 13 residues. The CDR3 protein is CASSLGSINTQYF. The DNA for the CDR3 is TGTGCCAGCAGCTTAGGGTCCATAAATACGCAGTATTTT.

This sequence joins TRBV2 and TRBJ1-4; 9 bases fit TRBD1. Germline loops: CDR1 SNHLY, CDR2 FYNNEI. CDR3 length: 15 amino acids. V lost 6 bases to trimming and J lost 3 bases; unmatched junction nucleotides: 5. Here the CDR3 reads CASRDRGGSNEKLFF. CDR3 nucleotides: TGTGCCAGCAGGGACAGGGGTGGATCTAATGAAAAACTGTTTTTT.

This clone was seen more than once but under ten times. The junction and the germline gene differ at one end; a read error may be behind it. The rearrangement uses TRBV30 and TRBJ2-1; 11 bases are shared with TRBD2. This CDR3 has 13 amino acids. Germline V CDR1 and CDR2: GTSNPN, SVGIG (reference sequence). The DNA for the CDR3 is TGTGCCTGGAGTGGACTAGCGGGAAATGTACGGATCTTC. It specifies CAWSGLAGNVRIF.

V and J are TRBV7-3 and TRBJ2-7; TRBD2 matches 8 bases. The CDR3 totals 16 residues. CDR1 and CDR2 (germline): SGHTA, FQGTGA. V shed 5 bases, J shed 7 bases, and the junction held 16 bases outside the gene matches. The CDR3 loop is CASSVGVAGPLWEQYF. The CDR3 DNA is TGTGCCAGCAGCGTGGGGGTAGCGGGACCTCTTTGGGAGCAGTACTTC.

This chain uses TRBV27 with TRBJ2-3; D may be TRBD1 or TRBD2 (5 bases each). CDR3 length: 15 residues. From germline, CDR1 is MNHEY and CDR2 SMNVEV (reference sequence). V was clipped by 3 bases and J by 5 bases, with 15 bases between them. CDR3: CASSFGTVREDTQYF. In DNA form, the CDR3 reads TGTGCCAGCAGTTTTGGGACGGTGAGGGAAGATACGCAGTATTTT.

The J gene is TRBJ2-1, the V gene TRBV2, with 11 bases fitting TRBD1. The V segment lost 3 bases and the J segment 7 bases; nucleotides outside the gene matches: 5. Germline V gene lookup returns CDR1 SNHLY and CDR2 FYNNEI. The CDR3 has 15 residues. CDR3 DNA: TGTGCCAGCAGTGAGAGGACAGGGGGCGGGAATGAGCAGTTCTTC. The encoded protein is CASSERTGGGNEQFF.

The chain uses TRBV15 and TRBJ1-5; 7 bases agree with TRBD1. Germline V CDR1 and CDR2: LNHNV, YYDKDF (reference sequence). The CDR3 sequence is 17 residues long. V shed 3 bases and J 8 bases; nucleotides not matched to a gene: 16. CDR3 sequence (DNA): TGTGCCACCAGCAGCTCCAGGGGGTTTGGTAATGCTGAGCCCCAGCATTTT. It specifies CATSSSRGFGNAEPQHF.

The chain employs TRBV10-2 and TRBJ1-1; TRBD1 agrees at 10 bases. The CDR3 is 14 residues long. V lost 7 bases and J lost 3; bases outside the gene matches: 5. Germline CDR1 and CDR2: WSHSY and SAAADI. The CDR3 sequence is CASNPTGGYTEAFF. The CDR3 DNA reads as TGCGCCAGCAACCCGACAGGGGGCTACACTGAAGCTTTCTTT.

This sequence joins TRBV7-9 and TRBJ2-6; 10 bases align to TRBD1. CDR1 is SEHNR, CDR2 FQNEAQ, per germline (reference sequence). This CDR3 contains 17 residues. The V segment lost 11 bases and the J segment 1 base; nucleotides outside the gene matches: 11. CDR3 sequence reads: CAGSRTGGVSGANVLTF. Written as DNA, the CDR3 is TGTGCCGGATCCCGGACAGGGGGGGTTTCTGGGGCCAACGTCCTGACTTTC.

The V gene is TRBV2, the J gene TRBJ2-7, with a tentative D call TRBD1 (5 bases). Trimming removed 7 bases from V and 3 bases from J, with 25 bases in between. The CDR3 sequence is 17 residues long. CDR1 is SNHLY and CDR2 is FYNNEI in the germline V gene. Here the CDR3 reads CASTKKGAEQAIYEQYF. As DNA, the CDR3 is TGTGCCAGCACAAAGAAAGGTGCAGAACAGGCTATCTACGAGCAGTACTTC.

The CDR3 loop is CASSEMAVEGYTF. DNA for the CDR3: TGTGCCAGCAGTGAAATGGCGGTGGAGGGCTACACCTTC. The chain links TRBV6-1 to TRBJ1-2; D is ambiguous. The germline V gene has CDR1 MNHNS and CDR2 SASEGT. V gave up 2 bases and J gave up 8 bases, with 12 bases separating them. The CDR3 extends over 13 amino acids.

This CDR3 is CSVDSGSSYNEQFF. The CDR3 bases are TGCAGCGTTGATTCCGGTTCCTCCTACAATGAGCAGTTCTTC. This rearrangement joins TRBV29-1 to TRBJ2-1, with D uncertain. Deletions cut 3 bases from V and 0 bases from J, with 9 bases between. CDR3 length: 14 amino acids. Germline assignment: CDR1 SQVTM and CDR2 ANQGSEA.

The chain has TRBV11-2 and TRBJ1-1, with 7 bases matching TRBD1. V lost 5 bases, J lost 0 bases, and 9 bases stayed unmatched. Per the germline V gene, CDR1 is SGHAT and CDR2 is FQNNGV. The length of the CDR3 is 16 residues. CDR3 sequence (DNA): TGTGCCAGCAGCCTAACGACAGGGCCGATGAACACTGAAGCTTTCTTT. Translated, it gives CASSLTTGPMNTEAFF.

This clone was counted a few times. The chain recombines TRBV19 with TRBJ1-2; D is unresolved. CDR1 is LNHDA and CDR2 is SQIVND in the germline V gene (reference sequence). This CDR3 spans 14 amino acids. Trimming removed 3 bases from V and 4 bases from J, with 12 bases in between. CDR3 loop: CASSIGRSGYGYTF. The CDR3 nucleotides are TGTGCCAGTAGTATTGGTCGCTCTGGCTATGGCTACACCTTC.